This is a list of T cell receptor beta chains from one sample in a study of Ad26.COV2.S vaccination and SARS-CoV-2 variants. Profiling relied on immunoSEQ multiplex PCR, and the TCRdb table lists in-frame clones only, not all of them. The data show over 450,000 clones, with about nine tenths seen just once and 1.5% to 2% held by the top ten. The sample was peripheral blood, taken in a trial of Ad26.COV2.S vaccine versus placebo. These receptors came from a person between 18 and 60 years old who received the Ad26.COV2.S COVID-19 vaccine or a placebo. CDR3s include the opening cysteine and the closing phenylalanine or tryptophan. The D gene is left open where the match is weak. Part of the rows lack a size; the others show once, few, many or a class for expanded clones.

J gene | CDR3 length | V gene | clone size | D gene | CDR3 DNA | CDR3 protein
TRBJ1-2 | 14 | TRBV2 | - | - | TGTGCCAGCAGTGAAAGTATAGGCCGGGATGGCTACACCTTC | CASSESIGRDGYTF
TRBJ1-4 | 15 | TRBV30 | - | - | TGTGCCTGGAGTGGCGCTAGGGGGGCTAATGAAAAACTGTTTTTT | CAWSGARGANEKLFF
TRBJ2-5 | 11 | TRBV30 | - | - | TGTGCCGGAGGGGTTGGAGAGACCCAGTACTTC | CAGGVGETQYF
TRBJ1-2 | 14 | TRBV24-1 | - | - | TGTGCCACCAGTGATACAGGGAGGAGTTATGGCTACACCTTC | CATSDTGRSYGYTF
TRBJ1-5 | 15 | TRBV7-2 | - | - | TGTGCCAGCAGCTTATTGGGGTATAGCAATCAGCCCCAGCATTTT | CASSLLGYSNQPQHF
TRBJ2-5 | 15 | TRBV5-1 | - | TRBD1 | TGCGCCAGCAGCCCACGGACAGGGAAAGAAGAGACCCAGTACTTC | CASSPRTGKEETQYF
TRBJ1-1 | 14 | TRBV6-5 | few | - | TGTGCCAGCGGCCGGGACAATGTGAACACTGAAGCTTTCTTT | CASGRDNVNTEAFF
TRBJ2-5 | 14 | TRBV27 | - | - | TGTGCCAGCAGTTTAAAGGGGTCCAGAGAGACCCAGTACTTC | CASSLKGSRETQYF
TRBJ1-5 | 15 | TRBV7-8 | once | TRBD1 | TGTGCCAGCAGCCAAAACAGGGGGGCGAATCAGCCCCAGCATTTT | CASSQNRGANQPQHF
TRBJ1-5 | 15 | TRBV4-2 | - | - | TGTGCCAGCAGCCAAGATCCTCTGGGCAATCAGCCCCAGCATTTT | CASSQDPLGNQPQHF